What follows is one TCR beta chain and its context. Its antigen remains unidentified. This sample is part of a study of chemoradiotherapy in HPV16-positive cancers. Study summary: Two HPV16-positive patients' cells yielded candidate HPV-specific clones and common motifs.

Unmatched junction bases numbered 4, after V lost 3 bases and J lost 0 bases. Germline CDR1 is SGHRS and CDR2 is YFSETQ. This CDR3 is built from 15 residues. The study's findings and limits: Candidate HPV-specific clones and E7-related TCR motifs grew in tumor during treatment.

Repeated repertoire sampling spanned the course of chemoradiotherapy. TCRdb keeps only in-frame clones here, not all; method: immunoSEQ multiplex PCR. The sample lists about 5,300 clones, around 85% occurring once. This chain uses TRBV5-1 with TRBJ1-1; 8 bases are shared with TRBD1. Sequenced here: tumor tissue, sampled from a patient who underwent chemoradiotherapy. The source of this sequence is a human donor with HPV-associated anogenital cancer. The CDR3: CASSYRQGLNTEAFF. CDR3 DNA: TGCGCCAGCAGCTACCGACAGGGGCTGAACACTGAAGCTTTCTTT. The full variable domain, in which reference TRBV5-1 and TRBJ1-1 provide the parts outside the CDR3, is KAGVTQTPRYLIKTRGQQVTLSCSPISGHRSVSWYQQTPGQGLQFLFEYFSETQRNKGNFPGRFSGRQFSNSRSEMNVSTLELGDSALYLCASSYRQGLNTEAFFGQGTRLTVV.